These T cell receptor beta chains were read from a single sample in a study of blood T cell repertoires in COVID-19. Generated by immunoSEQ multiplex PCR, the TCRdb table keeps only in-frame clones and is missing some. The table lists over 200,000 clones, 70% to 90% of them singletons. Sequenced material: peripheral blood. Receptors originate from a woman in her 30s with acute or convalescent COVID-19. CDR3s include the opening cysteine and the closing phenylalanine or tryptophan. Fields, in order: V gene, D gene, CDR3 length, J gene, clone size, CDR3 DNA, CDR3 protein. The D gene is left open where the match is weak. Some rows have no size entry. The others give once, few or many, or a class for an expanded clone.

TRBV27	TRBD1	14	TRBJ1-5	NA	TGTGCCAGCAGTGACAGGGTTAGCAATCAGCCCCAGCATTTT	CASSDRVSNQPQHF
TRBV30	TRBD1	14	TRBJ1-6	NA	TGTGCCTGGACCCTAGGACAGGGGAATTCACCCCTCCACTTT	CAWTLGQGNSPLHF
TRBV7-9	NA	15	TRBJ1-1	NA	TGTGCCAGCAGCACAGTGGCCGGTGGCGACACTGAAGCTTTCTTT	CASSTVAGGDTEAFF
TRBV7-9	NA	14	TRBJ1-3	NA	TGTGCCAGCAGCCCTGGACAGTCTGGAAACACCATATATTTT	CASSPGQSGNTIYF
TRBV6-5	NA	16	TRBJ1-1	NA	TGTGCCAGCAGTTACTCGTTTCTGTCCCCTAACACTGAAGCTTTCTTT	CASSYSFLSPNTEAFF
TRBV13	NA	13	TRBJ2-7	NA	TGTGCCAGCAGCTTAGATAGGGGTCCCGAGCAGTACTTC	CASSLDRGPEQYF
TRBV30	NA	13	TRBJ1-4	NA	TGTGCCTGGAGTGCTACGAAAGAGGAAAAACTGTTTTTT	CAWSATKEEKLFF
TRBV19	NA	15	TRBJ2-1	NA	TGTGCCAGTACCGCTAAACGGAGCAACTACAATGAGCAGTTCTTC	CASTAKRSNYNEQFF
TRBV10-3	NA	14	TRBJ2-1	NA	TGTGCCATCAGTGAGGTATGGGCCCCGGATGAGCAGTTCTTC	CAISEVWAPDEQFF
TRBV7-2	NA	15	TRBJ2-2	NA	TGTGCCAGCAGCTTAGGCCTAGCGAACACCGGGGAGCTGTTTTTT	CASSLGLANTGELFF
TRBV15	NA	15	TRBJ2-6	NA	TGTGCCACCAGCCGAGGGGGGGTAGGGGCCAACGTCCTGACTTTC	CATSRGGVGANVLTF
TRBV7-6	TRBD1	15	TRBJ2-1	NA	TGTGCCAGCAGCTCCGGGACAGACCCCTCCAATGAGCAGTTCTTC	CASSSGTDPSNEQFF
TRBV5-1	TRBD1	16	TRBJ1-4	few	TGCGCCAGCAGCCCCAGGGTGGGGACAGGAGGTGAAAAACTGTTTTTT	CASSPRVGTGGEKLFF
TRBV3-1/TRBV3-2	TRBD2	16	TRBJ2-7	NA	TGTGCCAGCAGCCCACCCAGGAGGGAGGGATCCTACGAGCAGTACTTC	CASSPPRREGSYEQYF
TRBV6-1	TRBD1	14	TRBJ1-4	NA	TGTGCCAGCAGTGAGGGGACAGGGAGAGCGAAACTGTTTTTT	CASSEGTGRAKLFF
TRBV12-3/TRBV12-4	NA	13	TRBJ2-5	NA	TGTGCCAGCCAAAGTACCCTACAAGAGACCCAGTACTTC	CASQSTLQETQYF
TRBV30	NA	13	TRBJ1-2	NA	TGTGCCTGGAGTCAGGCCAGCTTGTATGGCTACACCTTC	CAWSQASLYGYTF
TRBV7-3	TRBD2	16	TRBJ2-1	NA	TGTGCCAGCAGCTTAACCGGGACTAGCGGGAGGAATGAGCAGTTCTTC	CASSLTGTSGRNEQFF
TRBV7-9	NA	16	TRBJ2-3	NA	TGTGCCAGCAGCGGTCGGGAGCTGGATTCGCGTTCTACGCAGTATTTT	CASSGRELDSRSTQYF
TRBV11-3	TRBD1	14	TRBJ2-2	NA	TGTGCCAGCAGCTCGACAGGGAAAACCGGGGAGCTGTTTTTT	CASSSTGKTGELFF
TRBV7-2	NA	13	TRBJ1-5	NA	TGTGCCAGCAGCCCGACGGGTCCGCAGCCCCAGCATTTT	CASSPTGPQPQHF
TRBV5-4	NA	14	TRBJ2-3	NA	TGTGCCAGCACCCCAGGGGGGCCCCGTTGGACGCAGTATTTT	CASTPGGPRWTQYF
TRBV9	TRBD2	17	TRBJ2-7	NA	TGTGCCAGCAGCCCTCACGGCGGGAGAAGGTTATACTACGAGCAGTACTTC	CASSPHGGRRLYYEQYF
TRBV7-9	NA	15	TRBJ2-1	NA	TGTGCCAGCAGCTTACTACTCGGGTCCTACAATGAGCAGTTCTTC	CASSLLLGSYNEQFF
TRBV30	TRBD2	15	TRBJ2-5	NA	TGTGCCTGGAGTGTACTTGGCGGGAGCGGGGAGACCCAGTACTTC	CAWSVLGGSGETQYF
TRBV25-1	NA	11	TRBJ2-7	NA	TGTGCCAGCAGCCTGTCCTACGAGCAGTACTTC	CASSLSYEQYF
TRBV5-4	NA	15	TRBJ2-3	few	TGTGCCAGCAGCTTGGTGGGCGTGAGCACAGATACGCAGTATTTT	CASSLVGVSTDTQYF
TRBV27	TRBD1	14	TRBJ2-7	NA	TGTGCCAGCACATCTAGGACAGGGTCCTACGAGCAGTACTTC	CASTSRTGSYEQYF
TRBV10-3	NA	13	TRBJ1-4	NA	TGTGCCATCAGACAGGGAACTAATGAAAAACTGTTTTTT	CAIRQGTNEKLFF
TRBV30	TRBD2	17	TRBJ2-7	NA	TGTGCCTGGAGCCTGGGGCCTAGCGGCCTCTGGTCCTACGAGCAGTACTTC	CAWSLGPSGLWSYEQYF
TRBV4-1	TRBD2	17	TRBJ2-7	NA	TGCGCCAGCAGCCAAGAGTCTCTAGCGGGAGTAGTTGGCGAGCAGTACTTC	CASSQESLAGVVGEQYF
TRBV19	TRBD2	20	TRBJ2-3	NA	TGTGCCAGTAGTATTATCGGTAAAATCTGGACTAGCGGTAGCACAGATACGCAGTATTTT	CASSIIGKIWTSGSTDTQYF
TRBV4-1	NA	15	TRBJ1-1	NA	TGCGCCAGCAGCCATGTCCCCAGGGGAATTCCTGAAGCTTTCTTT	CASSHVPRGIPEAFF
TRBV19	TRBD1	18	TRBJ2-6	once	TGTGCCAGTAGTCCCCGACAGGGGGCGGTTTCTGGGGCCAACGTCCTGACTTTC	CASSPRQGAVSGANVLTF
TRBV25-1	TRBD1	15	TRBJ2-3	NA	TGTGCCAGCGAAAGGTGGCAGGGGGAGACAGATACGCAGTATTTT	CASERWQGETDTQYF